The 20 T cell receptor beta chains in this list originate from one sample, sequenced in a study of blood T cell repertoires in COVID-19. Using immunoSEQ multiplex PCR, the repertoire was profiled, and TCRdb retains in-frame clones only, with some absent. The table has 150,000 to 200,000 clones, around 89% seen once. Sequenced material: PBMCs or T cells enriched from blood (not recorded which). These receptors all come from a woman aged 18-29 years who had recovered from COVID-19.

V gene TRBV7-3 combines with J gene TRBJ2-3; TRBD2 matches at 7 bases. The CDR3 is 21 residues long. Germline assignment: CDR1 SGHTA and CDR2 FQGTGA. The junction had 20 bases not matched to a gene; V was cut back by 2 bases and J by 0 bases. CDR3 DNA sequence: TGTGCCAGCAGCTTACGGACTAGTGTCGGAGGTCTGCTTTCTAGCACAGATACGCAGTATTTT. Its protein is CASSLRTSVGGLLSSTDTQYF.

The CDR3 reads CASSEETGRSYGYTF. As DNA, the CDR3 is TGTGCCAGCAGTGAAGAGACAGGCCGAAGCTATGGCTACACCTTC. V is TRBV2 and J is TRBJ1-2; D is possibly TRBD1 (6 bases). The CDR3 runs 15 residues. Between the trimmed V and J ends, which lost 1 base and 4 bases, there was a span of 13 bases. Germline CDR1 and CDR2: SNHLY and FYNNEI.

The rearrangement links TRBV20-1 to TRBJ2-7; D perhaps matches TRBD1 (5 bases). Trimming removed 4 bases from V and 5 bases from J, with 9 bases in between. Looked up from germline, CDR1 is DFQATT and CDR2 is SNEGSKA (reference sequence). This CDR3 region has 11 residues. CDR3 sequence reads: CSATRVHEQYF. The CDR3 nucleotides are TGCAGTGCTACCAGGGTCCACGAGCAGTACTTC.

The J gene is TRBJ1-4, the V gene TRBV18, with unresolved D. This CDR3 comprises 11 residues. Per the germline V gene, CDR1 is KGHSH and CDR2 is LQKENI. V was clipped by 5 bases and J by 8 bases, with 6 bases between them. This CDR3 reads CASSNKEKLFF. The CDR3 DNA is TGTGCCAGCTCAAATAAAGAAAAACTGTTTTTT.

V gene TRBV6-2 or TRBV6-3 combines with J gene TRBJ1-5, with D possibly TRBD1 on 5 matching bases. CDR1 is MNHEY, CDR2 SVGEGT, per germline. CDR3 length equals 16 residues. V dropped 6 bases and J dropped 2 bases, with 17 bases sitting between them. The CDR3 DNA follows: TGTGCCAGCAGCCCGGACATACCCCTTGGCAATCAGCCCCAGCATTTT. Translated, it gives CASSPDIPLGNQPQHF.

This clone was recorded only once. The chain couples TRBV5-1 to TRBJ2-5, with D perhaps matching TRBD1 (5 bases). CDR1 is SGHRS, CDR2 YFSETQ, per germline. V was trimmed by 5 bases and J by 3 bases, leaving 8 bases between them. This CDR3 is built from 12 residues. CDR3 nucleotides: TGCGCCAGCAGTGGGGCAGAAGAGACCCAGTACTTC. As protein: CASSGAEETQYF. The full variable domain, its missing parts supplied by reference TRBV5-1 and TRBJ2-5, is KAGVTQTPRYLIKTRGQQVTLSCSPISGHRSVSWYQQTPGQGLQFLFEYFSETQRNKGNFPGRFSGRQFSNSRSEMNVSTLELGDSALYLCASSGAEETQYFGPGTRLLVL.

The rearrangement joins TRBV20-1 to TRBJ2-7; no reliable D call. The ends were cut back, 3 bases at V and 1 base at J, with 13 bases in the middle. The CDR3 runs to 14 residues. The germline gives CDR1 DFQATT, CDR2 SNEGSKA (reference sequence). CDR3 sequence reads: CSASRVPRSYEQYF. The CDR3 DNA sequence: TGCAGTGCTAGTCGGGTCCCCCGGTCCTACGAGCAGTACTTC.

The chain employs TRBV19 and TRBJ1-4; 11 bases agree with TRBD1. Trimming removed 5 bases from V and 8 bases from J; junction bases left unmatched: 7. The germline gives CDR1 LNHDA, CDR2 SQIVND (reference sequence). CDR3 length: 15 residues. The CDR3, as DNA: TGTGCCAGTAGTCGCCGGGACAGGGGGAACGAAAAACTGTTTTTT. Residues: CASSRRDRGNEKLFF.

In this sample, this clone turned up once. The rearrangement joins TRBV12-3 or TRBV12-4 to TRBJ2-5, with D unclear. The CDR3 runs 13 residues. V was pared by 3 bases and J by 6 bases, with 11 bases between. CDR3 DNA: TGTGCCAGCAGTTTGGGTTGGGCGAAGACCCAGTACTTC. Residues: CASSLGWAKTQYF.

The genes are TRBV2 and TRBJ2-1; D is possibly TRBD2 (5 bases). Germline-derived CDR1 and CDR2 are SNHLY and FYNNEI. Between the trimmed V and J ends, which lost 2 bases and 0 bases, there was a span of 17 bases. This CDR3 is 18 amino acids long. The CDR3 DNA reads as TGTGCCAGCAGTGAACGGGGTTGGCTACCGAGCTCCTACAATGAGCAGTTCTTC. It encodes CASSERGWLPSSYNEQFF.

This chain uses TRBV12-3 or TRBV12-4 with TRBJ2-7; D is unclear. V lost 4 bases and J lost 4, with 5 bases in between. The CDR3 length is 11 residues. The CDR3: CASSSKYEQYF. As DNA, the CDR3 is TGTGCCAGCAGTTCCAAATACGAGCAGTACTTC.

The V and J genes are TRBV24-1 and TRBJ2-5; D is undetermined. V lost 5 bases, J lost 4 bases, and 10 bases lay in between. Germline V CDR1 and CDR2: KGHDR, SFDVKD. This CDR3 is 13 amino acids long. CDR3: CATSGGYRETQYF. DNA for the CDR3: TGTGCCACCAGTGGAGGCTATAGAGAGACCCAGTACTTC.

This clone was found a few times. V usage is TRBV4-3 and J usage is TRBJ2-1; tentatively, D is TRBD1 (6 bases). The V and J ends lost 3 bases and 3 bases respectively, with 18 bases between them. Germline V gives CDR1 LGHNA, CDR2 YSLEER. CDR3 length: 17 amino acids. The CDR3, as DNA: TGCGCCAGCAGCCAGGGAGTATCAGGGGTCCGCTACAATGAGCAGTTCTTC. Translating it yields CASSQGVSGVRYNEQFF.

CDR3 sequence reads: CASSVFYGELFF. The CDR3 bases are TGTGCCAGCAGCGTATTCTACGGGGAGCTGTTTTTT. The rearrangement links TRBV5-4 to TRBJ2-2; D is unclear. This CDR3 has 12 residues. The ends were cut back, 4 bases at V and 7 bases at J, with 8 bases in the middle. From germline, CDR1 is SGHNT and CDR2 YYREEE (reference sequence).

CDR3 residues: CASSSGGYTEAFF. CDR3 coding DNA: TGTGCCAGCAGCTCCGGGGGGTACACTGAAGCTTTCTTT. This chain uses TRBV7-9 with TRBJ1-1; maybe TRBD1 (5 bases). CDR1 and CDR2 from the germline V gene are SEHNR and FQNEAQ (reference sequence). The V gene lost 4 bases and the J gene lost 3 bases, with 9 bases spanning the gap. The CDR3 contains 13 residues.

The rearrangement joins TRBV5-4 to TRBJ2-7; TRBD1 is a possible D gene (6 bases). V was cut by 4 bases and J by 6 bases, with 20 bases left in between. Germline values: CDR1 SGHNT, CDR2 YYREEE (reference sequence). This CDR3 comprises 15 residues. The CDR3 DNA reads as TGTGCCAGCAGCCCGAGTGAGGGGGTCGGCCCCGAGCAGTACTTC. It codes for CASSPSEGVGPEQYF.

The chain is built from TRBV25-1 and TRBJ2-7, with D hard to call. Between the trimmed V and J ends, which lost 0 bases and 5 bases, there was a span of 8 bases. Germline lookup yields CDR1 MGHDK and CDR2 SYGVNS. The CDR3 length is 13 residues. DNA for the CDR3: TGTGCCAGCAGTGAATATAGACTCGACGAGCAGTACTTC. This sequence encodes CASSEYRLDEQYF.

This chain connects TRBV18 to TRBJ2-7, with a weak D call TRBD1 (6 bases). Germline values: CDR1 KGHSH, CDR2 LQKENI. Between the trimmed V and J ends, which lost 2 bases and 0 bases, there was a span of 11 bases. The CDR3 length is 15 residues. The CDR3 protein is CASSPNRDPSYEQYF. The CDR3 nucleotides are TGTGCCAGCTCACCAAACAGGGACCCCTCCTACGAGCAGTACTTC. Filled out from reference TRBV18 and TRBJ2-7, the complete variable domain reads NAGVMQNPRHLVRRRGQEARLRCSPMKGHSHVYWYRQLPEEGLKFMVYLQKENIIDESGMPKERFSAEFPKEGPSILRIQQVVRGDSAAYFCASSPNRDPSYEQYFGPGTRLTVT.

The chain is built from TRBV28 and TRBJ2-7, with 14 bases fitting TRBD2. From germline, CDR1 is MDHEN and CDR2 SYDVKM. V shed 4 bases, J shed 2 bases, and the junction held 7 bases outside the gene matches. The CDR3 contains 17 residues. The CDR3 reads CASSSHPTSGRAYEQYF. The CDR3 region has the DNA TGTGCCAGCAGTTCACACCCGACTAGCGGGAGGGCCTACGAGCAGTACTTC.

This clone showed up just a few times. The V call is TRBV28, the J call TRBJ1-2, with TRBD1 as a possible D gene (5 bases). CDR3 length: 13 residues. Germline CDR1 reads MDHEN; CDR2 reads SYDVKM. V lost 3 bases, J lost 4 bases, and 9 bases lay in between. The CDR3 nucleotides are TGTGCCAGCAGTTTTTGGACACTCTATGGCTACACCTTC. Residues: CASSFWTLYGYTF.